The 28 T cell receptor beta chains in this list originate from one sample, sequenced in a study of blood T cells in healthy people across ages. For the second PCR, which ran for 7 to 11 cycles, a sample-barcoded 5' primer and a J-beta primer mix were used. TCRdb itself ran the 5' RACE reads through MiXCR, one entry per CDR3 protein. The profile shows 700,000 to 850,000 distinct CDR3 sequences, less than 70% of them singletons. Sample: blood. The receptors here all came from an elderly man in good health.

The chain links TRBV9 to TRBJ2-3; D ambiguous. V was pared by 0 bases and J by 5 bases, with 7 bases between. There are 13 residues in the CDR3. Germline V gene data show CDR1 as SGDLS and CDR2 as YYNGEE. The CDR3 DNA is TGTGCCAGCAGCGTAGACGTGTTAGATACGCAGTATTTT. This encodes CASSVDVLDTQYF.

The table lists this clonotype with a count of one. The chain links TRBV24-1 to TRBJ2-3, with D perhaps given as TRBD1 or TRBD2 (5 bases each). In germline, CDR1 is KGHDR, CDR2 SFDVKD. The CDR3 has 14 amino acids. Trimming left V 7 bases short and J 8 bases short, with 18 bases between. CDR3 protein: CATSSGRSVVTQYF. CDR3 coding DNA: TGTGCCACCAGCTCGGGACGCTCTGTGGTTACGCAGTATTTT.

This clonotype has just a few counts. The chain uses TRBV5-1 and TRBJ2-1; TRBD2 might be the D (5 bases). The CDR3 runs to 14 residues. Germline V gives CDR1 SGHRS, CDR2 YFSETQ. V dropped 0 bases and J dropped 5 bases, with 9 bases sitting between them. CDR3 DNA sequence: TGCGCCAGCAGCTTGGTACGGGGAAACAATGAGCAGTTCTTC. It is translated as CASSLVRGNNEQFF.

The J gene is TRBJ2-7, the V gene TRBV24-1, with D possibly matching TRBD2 (5 bases). The CDR3 length is 15 residues. Looked up from germline, CDR1 is KGHDR and CDR2 is SFDVKD. Trimming stripped 9 bases from V and 7 bases from J, with 24 bases between. The DNA for the CDR3 is TGTGCCACCGAGGGCGTGACCCGCTCCTACAATGAGCAGTACTTC. It translates to CATEGVTRSYNEQYF.

The chain recombines TRBV12-3 or TRBV12-4 with TRBJ1-5; 9 bases match TRBD1. The CDR3 has 15 amino acids. V lost 5 bases and J lost 11; bases outside the gene matches: 13. As DNA, the CDR3 is TGTGCCAGCAGTCCACAGGGGGCGGTGGGTATAGCCCAGCATTTT. Its translation: CASSPQGAVGIAQHF.

This clonotype was detected once. CDR3 sequence reads: CSARDSQATNSPLHF. DNA for the CDR3: TGCAGTGCTAGAGATTCTCAGGCCACCAATTCACCCCTCCACTTT. This sequence joins TRBV20-1 and TRBJ1-6; D gene unclear. The V gene's germline CDR1 is DFQATT and CDR2 SNEGSKA (reference sequence). The CDR3 sequence is 15 residues long. V was pared by 0 bases and J by 7 bases, with 13 bases between.

This chain connects TRBV20-1 to TRBJ2-7; 7 nucleotides align to TRBD2. Trimming removed 3 bases from V and 2 bases from J; junction bases left unmatched: 10. CDR3 length: 15 residues. The germline gives CDR1 DFQATT, CDR2 SNEGSKA (reference sequence). Written as DNA, the CDR3 is TGCAGTGCTAGTCGGAGTAGCGGGCGTACCTACGAGCAGTACTTC. Its protein product is CSASRSSGRTYEQYF.

The sample holds a few counts of this clonotype. The V and J genes are TRBV9 and TRBJ2-7; possibly TRBD2 for D (7 bases). Germline values: CDR1 SGDLS, CDR2 YYNGEE. V lost 4 bases and J lost 9, with 23 bases in between. CDR3 length: 15 residues. The CDR3 protein is CASSPSVPGGSSQYF. The CDR3 bases are TGTGCCAGCAGCCCCAGCGTCCCGGGGGGCTCGTCGCAGTACTTC.

J is TRBJ2-3 and V is TRBV5-1, with D possibly matching TRBD2 (5 bases). This CDR3 has 16 residues. Germline-derived CDR1 and CDR2 are SGHRS and YFSETQ. Trimming shortened V by 4 bases and J by 4 bases, and 19 bases separated the two germline ends. The CDR3 DNA reads TGCGCCAGCAGCACCGGACTCCTGGAGATATCAGATACGCAGTATTTT. Translation gives CASSTGLLEISDTQYF. The whole variable domain, remainder taken from reference TRBV5-1 and TRBJ2-3, is KAGVTQTPRYLIKTRGQQVTLSCSPISGHRSVSWYQQTPGQGLQFLFEYFSETQRNKGNFPGRFSGRQFSNSRSEMNVSTLELGDSALYLCASSTGLLEISDTQYFGPGTRLTVL.

The chain is built from TRBV11-2 and TRBJ2-7; D is ambiguous. Germline V gene sequence: CDR1 SGHAT, CDR2 FQNNGV. Trimming removed 3 bases from V and 3 bases from J, with 24 bases in between. The CDR3 contains 18 residues. CDR3 sequence reads: CASSFVIPRSVSRYEQYF. CDR3 nucleotide sequence: TGTGCCAGCAGCTTTGTTATCCCCCGGTCAGTTTCCCGCTACGAGCAGTACTTC.

J is TRBJ2-4 and V is TRBV7-9, with 7 nucleotides matching TRBD2. The J call is uncertain, as TRBJ2-7 better fits the DNA end. This CDR3 region has 14 residues. The germline CDR1 and CDR2 sequences are SEHNR and FQNEAQ (reference sequence). DNA for the CDR3: TGTGCCAGCAGCCGAGGACTAGAAACGACCGAGCAGTACTTC. Residues: CASSRGLETTEQYF.

The chain is built from TRBV29-1 and TRBJ2-1; a weak D match, TRBD2 (6 bases). Germline CDR1 SQVTM, CDR2 ANQGSEA. The ends were cut back, 2 bases at V and 11 bases at J, with 10 bases in the middle. This CDR3 has 11 amino acids. The CDR3 loop reads CSVESGEKQFF. DNA of the CDR3: TGCAGCGTTGAATCGGGGGAGAAGCAGTTCTTC.

This clonotype was recorded a few times. The chain combines TRBV3-1 with TRBJ2-7; maybe TRBD2 (5 bases). V was clipped by 2 bases and J by 0 bases, with 11 bases between them. CDR1 LGHDT and CDR2 YNNKEL come from the germline V gene (reference sequence). This CDR3 region has 15 residues. CDR3 nucleotide sequence: TGTGCCAGCAGCCAACTTCTAGCCAACTCCTACGAGCAGTACTTC. It translates to CASSQLLANSYEQYF.

The chain joins TRBV11-2 to TRBJ2-3; 10 bases are a match to TRBD2. CDR3 size: 19 residues. J was trimmed by 3 bases and V by 3 bases; bases with no gene match: 15. Germline assignment: CDR1 SGHAT and CDR2 FQNNGV. CDR3 loop: CASSLPGGGSGRRTDTQYF. CDR3 bases: TGTGCCAGCAGCTTGCCCGGGGGAGGTAGCGGGAGGAGAACAGATACGCAGTATTTT.

The chain has TRBV2 and TRBJ1-2; no definite D call. Trimming shortened V by 2 bases and J by 1 base, and 8 bases separated the two germline ends. This CDR3 region has 14 residues. From germline, CDR1 is SNHLY and CDR2 FYNNEI. The CDR3 DNA sequence: TGTGCCAGCAGTGAACCTGGGTTTAACTATGGCTACACCTTC. It encodes CASSEPGFNYGYTF.

This chain uses TRBV27 with TRBJ2-4; 8 bases are a match to TRBD2. With the DNA end fitting TRBJ2-7 better, the J assignment may be wrong. The V gene's germline CDR1 is MNHEY and CDR2 SMNVEV (reference sequence). This CDR3 has 16 residues. The CDR3 loop reads CASSLSGRAGADEQYF. The CDR3 DNA is TGTGCCAGCAGTTTGTCGGGACGAGCGGGAGCAGACGAGCAGTACTTC.

The rearrangement uses TRBV29-1 and TRBJ2-7, with 7 bases lining up with TRBD1. This CDR3 is 16 amino acids long. The V gene's germline CDR1 is SQVTM and CDR2 ANQGSEA. Trimming at V came to 7 bases and at J to 5 bases, leaving 20 bases not matched to a gene. CDR3 in amino acids: CSAKNLQGLGDHEQYF. The CDR3 coding sequence is TGCAGCGCCAAAAACTTACAGGGGTTAGGGGATCACGAGCAGTACTTC.

The rearrangement links TRBV7-8 to TRBJ2-1; D may be TRBD2 (5 bases). V was shortened by 5 bases and J by 0 bases, with 23 bases between the two germline ends. Germline V gene lookup returns CDR1 SGHVS and CDR2 FQNEAQ. The CDR3 has 19 residues. The CDR3 DNA reads as TGTGCCAGCAGCGCCCGTCGGAGGCCCCAAGAAAGCTCCTACAATGAGCAGTTCTTC. The encoded protein is CASSARRRPQESSYNEQFF.

The chain couples TRBV29-1 to TRBJ1-2; no reliable D call. Trimming removed 0 bases at V and 1 base at J, with 9 bases between. Germline CDR1 and CDR2: SQVTM and ANQGSEA. The CDR3 sequence is 14 residues long. CDR3 protein: CSVEDVGNNYGYTF. CDR3 coding DNA: TGCAGCGTTGAAGATGTCGGGAATAACTATGGCTACACCTTC.

The chain has TRBV9 and TRBJ2-1, with 7 bases lining up with TRBD1. The V and J ends lost 2 bases and 9 bases, in that order; junction bases with no gene match: 8. The CDR3 totals 14 residues. Germline loops: CDR1 SGDLS, CDR2 YYNGEE. CDR3 nucleotides: TGTGCCAGCAGCGTCTCGACAGGGAAAGGTGAGCAGTTCTTC. It translates to CASSVSTGKGEQFF.

The chain links TRBV6-1 to TRBJ2-7; TRBD2 matches at 9 bases. Unmatched junction bases numbered 6, after V lost 7 bases and J lost 2 bases. The CDR3 covers 14 residues. The germline CDR1 and CDR2 sequences are MNHNS and SASEGT. For the CDR3, the DNA is TGTGCCAGCAAAGAGGCTAGCGGGACCTACGAGCAGTACTTC. Its protein is CASKEASGTYEQYF.

This clonotype came up a few times. The rearrangement uses TRBV12-3 or TRBV12-4 and TRBJ1-1; 7 nucleotides align to TRBD1. This CDR3 is 14 amino acids long. Trimming took 5 bases from V and 4 from J; bases not matched to a gene: 7. The CDR3 reads CASSGTARGTEAFF. Written as DNA, the CDR3 is TGTGCCAGCAGTGGGACAGCTCGGGGCACTGAAGCTTTCTTT.

The CDR3 DNA sequence: TGCGCCAGCAGCTTGAGTGGTGGCTACACCTTC. Protein sequence: CASSLSGGYTF. This chain joins TRBV5-1 and TRBJ1-2, with unresolved D. The length of the CDR3 is 11 residues. Trimming took off 1 base at V and 7 bases at J, with 5 bases between the two ends. Germline assignment: CDR1 SGHRS and CDR2 YFSETQ.

This clonotype has a handful of counts. The V and J genes are TRBV29-1 and TRBJ1-2; a possible D gene is TRBD1 (5 bases). With 5 bases removed from V and 5 bases from J, the gap between germline ends came to 9 bases. The CDR3 contains 11 residues. Germline V gene sequence: CDR1 SQVTM, CDR2 ANQGSEA. CDR3 sequence (DNA): TGCAGCGTTTGGGGGAGGTATGGCTACACCTTC. Protein sequence: CSVWGRYGYTF.

J is TRBJ2-5 and V is TRBV27, with 9 bases lining up with TRBD2. The germline V gene has CDR1 MNHEY and CDR2 SMNVEV (reference sequence). The CDR3 is 16 residues long. V lost 6 bases and J lost 11; bases outside the gene matches: 19. The CDR3 loop reads CASSRLSGSGYNEQYF. The CDR3 bases are TGTGCCAGCAGCAGACTTAGCGGGAGCGGGTATAATGAGCAGTACTTC.

This sequence joins TRBV12-3 or TRBV12-4 and TRBJ2-7; TRBD2 matches at 13 bases. V was clipped by 4 bases and J by 2 bases; unmatched bases: 2. CDR3 length: 15 residues. CDR3 in amino acids: CASSWTSGSPYEQYF. Written as DNA, the CDR3 is TGTGCCAGCAGTTGGACTAGCGGGAGCCCCTACGAGCAGTACTTC.

The chain combines TRBV5-1 with TRBJ2-5; TRBD1 or TRBD2 may be the D gene (6 bases each). The CDR3 length is 16 residues. Deletions cut 4 bases from V and 5 bases from J, with 21 bases between. CDR1 is SGHRS, CDR2 YFSETQ, per germline. The CDR3 sequence: CASSPNAGHSLETQYF. Here the CDR3 DNA reads TGCGCCAGCAGCCCCAATGCGGGACACTCCCTTGAGACCCAGTACTTC.

The rearrangement links TRBV27 to TRBJ2-5, with 12 bases identical to TRBD2. This CDR3 is built from 17 residues. CDR1 is MNHEY, CDR2 SMNVEV, per germline (reference sequence). The trim removed 3 bases at V and 11 bases at J, leaving 16 bases unmatched. CDR3 protein: CASSFLLTSGSPQGQYF. The CDR3 DNA follows: TGTGCCAGCAGTTTCCTCCTGACTAGCGGGAGCCCCCAGGGGCAGTACTTC.